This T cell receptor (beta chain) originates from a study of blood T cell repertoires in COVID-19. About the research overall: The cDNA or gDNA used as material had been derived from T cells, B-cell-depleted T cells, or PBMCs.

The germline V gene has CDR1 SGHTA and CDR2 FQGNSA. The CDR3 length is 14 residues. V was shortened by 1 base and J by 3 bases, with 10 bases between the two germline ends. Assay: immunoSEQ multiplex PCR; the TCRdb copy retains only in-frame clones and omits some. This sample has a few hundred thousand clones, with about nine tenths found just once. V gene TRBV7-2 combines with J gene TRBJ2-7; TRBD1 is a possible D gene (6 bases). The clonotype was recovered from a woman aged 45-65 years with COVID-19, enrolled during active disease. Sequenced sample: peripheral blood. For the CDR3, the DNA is TGTGCCAGCAGCTTAGGAGGGGACAACTACGAGCAGTACTTC. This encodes CASSLGGDNYEQYF.